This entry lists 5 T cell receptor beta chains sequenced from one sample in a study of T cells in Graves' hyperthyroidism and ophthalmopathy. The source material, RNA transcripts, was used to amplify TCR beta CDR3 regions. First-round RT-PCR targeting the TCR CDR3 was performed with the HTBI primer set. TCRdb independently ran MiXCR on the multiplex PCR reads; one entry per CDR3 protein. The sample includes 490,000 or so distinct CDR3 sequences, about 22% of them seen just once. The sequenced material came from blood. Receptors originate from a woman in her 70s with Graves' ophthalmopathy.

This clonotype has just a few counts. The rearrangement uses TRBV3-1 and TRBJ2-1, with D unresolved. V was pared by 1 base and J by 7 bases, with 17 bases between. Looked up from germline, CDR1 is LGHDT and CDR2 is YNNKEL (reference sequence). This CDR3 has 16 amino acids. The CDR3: CASSQVTAVGGNEQFF. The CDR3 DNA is TGTGCCAGCAGCCAAGTTACCGCTGTGGGTGGTAATGAGCAGTTCTTC.

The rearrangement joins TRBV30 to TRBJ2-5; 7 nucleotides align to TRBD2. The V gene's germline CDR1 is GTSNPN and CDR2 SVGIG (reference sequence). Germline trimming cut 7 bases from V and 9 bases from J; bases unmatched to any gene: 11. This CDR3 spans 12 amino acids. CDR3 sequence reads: CASGTTAGAQYF. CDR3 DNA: TGTGCCTCCGGGACTACCGCGGGGGCCCAGTACTTC. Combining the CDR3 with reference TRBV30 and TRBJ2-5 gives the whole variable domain SQTIHQWPATLVQPVGSPLSLECTVEGTSNPNLYWYRQAAGRGLQLLFYSVGIGQISSEVPQNLSASRPQDRQFILSSKKLLLSDSGFYLCASGTTAGAQYFGPGTRLLVL.

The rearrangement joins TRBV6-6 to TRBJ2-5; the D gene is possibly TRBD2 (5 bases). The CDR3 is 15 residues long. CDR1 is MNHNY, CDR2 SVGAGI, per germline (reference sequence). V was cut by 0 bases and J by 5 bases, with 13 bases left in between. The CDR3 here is CASSYSVGWEETQYF. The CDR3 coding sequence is TGTGCCAGCAGTTACTCAGTGGGATGGGAGGAGACCCAGTACTTC.

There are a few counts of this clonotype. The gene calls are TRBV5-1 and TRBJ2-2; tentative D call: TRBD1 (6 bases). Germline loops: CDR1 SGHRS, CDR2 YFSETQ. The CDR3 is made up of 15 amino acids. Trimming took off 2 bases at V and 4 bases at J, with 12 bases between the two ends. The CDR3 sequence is CASSLAQTGTGELFF. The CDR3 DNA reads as TGCGCCAGCAGCTTAGCACAGACAGGCACCGGGGAGCTGTTTTTT. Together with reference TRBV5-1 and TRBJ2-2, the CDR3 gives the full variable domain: KAGVTQTPRYLIKTRGQQVTLSCSPISGHRSVSWYQQTPGQGLQFLFEYFSETQRNKGNFPGRFSGRQFSNSRSEMNVSTLELGDSALYLCASSLAQTGTGELFFGEGSRLTVL.

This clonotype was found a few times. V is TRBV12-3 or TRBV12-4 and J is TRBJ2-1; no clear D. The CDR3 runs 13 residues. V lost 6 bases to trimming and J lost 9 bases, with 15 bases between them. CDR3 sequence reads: CASSPVGPREQFF. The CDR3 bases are TGTGCCAGCAGCCCCGTGGGTCCTCGTGAGCAGTTCTTC.